The rows below give T cell receptor beta chains drawn from one sample of a study of T cells in tuberculosis. The table came from immunoSEQ multiplex PCR; TCRdb's copy has only in-frame clones and leaves some out. Among 37,000 or so clones listed, around 93% were seen once. The specimen was PBMCs. These receptors were collected from a donor between 10 and 35 years old with latent tuberculosis or without tuberculosis infection. Some clones in this sample may be carry-over from other donors' samples. Both conserved end residues are part of each CDR3.

J gene	V gene	CDR3 protein
TRBJ2-2	TRBV19	CATPDRMGTGELFF
TRBJ1-2	TRBV7-9	CASSHRDRDRSNYGYTF
TRBJ1-6	TRBV4-3	CASSQDLTGQYNSPLHF
TRBJ2-3	TRBV5-1	CASSFGGVSTDTQYF
TRBJ1-1	TRBV11-1	CASSLRGFDTEAFF
TRBJ2-1	TRBV6-4	CASSERTGGYNEQFF
TRBJ1-6	TRBV5-5	CASSLSVRGIPYNSPLHF
TRBJ1-1	TRBV5-1	CASSLRRANTEAFF
TRBJ2-7	TRBV5-6	CASSLRPGLAYEQYF
TRBJ1-5	TRBV7-8	CASSVGGPGDNQPQHF
TRBJ1-1	TRBV11-2	CASSLVGGNTEAFF
TRBJ1-1	TRBV10-3	CAISDGANTEAFF
TRBJ2-3	TRBV4-1	CASSETGQRTDTQYF
TRBJ1-4	TRBV5-6	CASSVAEKLFF
TRBJ2-1	TRBV10-3	CAISEPRTGGDEQFF
TRBJ1-4	TRBV2	CASSARGGTGALQNEKLFF
TRBJ1-5	TRBV6-1	CASSVRNQPQHF
TRBJ1-1	TRBV2	CASSYRQGGAFF
TRBJ1-2	TRBV6-5	CASSYGLAYGYTF
TRBJ1-3	TRBV5-1	CASSYGTGTMHSGNTIYF
TRBJ1-2	TRBV7-5	CARTVRLGYGYTF
TRBJ2-3	TRBV5-5	CASSLAGDTQYF